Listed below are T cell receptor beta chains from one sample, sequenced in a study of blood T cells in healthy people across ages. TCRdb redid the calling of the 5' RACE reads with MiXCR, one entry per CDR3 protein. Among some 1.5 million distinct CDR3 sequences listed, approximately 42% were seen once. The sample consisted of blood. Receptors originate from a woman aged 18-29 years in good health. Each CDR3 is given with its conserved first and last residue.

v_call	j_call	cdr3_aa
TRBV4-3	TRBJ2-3	CASSGGRLTDTQYF
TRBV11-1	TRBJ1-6	CASSPSTIAGSPLHF
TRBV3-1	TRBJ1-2	CASSQATGYYGYTF
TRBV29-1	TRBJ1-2	CSVEPENYGYTF
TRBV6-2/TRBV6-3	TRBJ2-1	CASSPTSGRALYNEQFF
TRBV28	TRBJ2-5	CASSFTGRVQETQYF
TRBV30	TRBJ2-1	CAWGTSSSYNEQFF
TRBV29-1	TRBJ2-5	CSVKRDSGGETQYF
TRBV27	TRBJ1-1	CASNIRAGWTEAFF
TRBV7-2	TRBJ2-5	CASSFPSTGPVGQYF
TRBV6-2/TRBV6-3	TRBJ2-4	CASSRPGGASKNIQYF
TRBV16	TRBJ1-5	CASSRQGSFSQPQHF
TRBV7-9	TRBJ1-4	CASSATENEKLFF
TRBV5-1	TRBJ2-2	CASSRGLADYTGELFF
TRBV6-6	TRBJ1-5	CASSTDVPVLPQHF
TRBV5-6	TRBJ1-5	CASTFGNSNQPQHF
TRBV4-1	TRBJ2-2	CASSQVVLGGGTGELFF
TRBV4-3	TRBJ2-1	CASSRGRATGANEQFF
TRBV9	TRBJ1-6	CASSPHRGNYSPLHF
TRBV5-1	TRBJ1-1	CASSSGQGEAEAFF
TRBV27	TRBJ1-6	CASSSMGQGNSPLHF
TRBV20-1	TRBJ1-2	CSAIGPGGRFTF
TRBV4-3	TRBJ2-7	CASSQAAGTVYNEQYF
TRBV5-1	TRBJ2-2	CASSLAWDYNTGELFF
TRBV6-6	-	CASNSGLATEQYF
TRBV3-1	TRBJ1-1	CASSREGAAFF
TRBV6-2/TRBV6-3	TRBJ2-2	CASSPPWDTGELFF
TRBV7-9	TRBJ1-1	CASSPPGTAPWGTEAFF
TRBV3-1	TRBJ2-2	CASSHLAVNTGELFF
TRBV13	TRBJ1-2	CASSLGQGTYGYTF
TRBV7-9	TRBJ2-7	CASSSPGQGLYEQYF
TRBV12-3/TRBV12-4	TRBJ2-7	CASSIQGGGYEQYF
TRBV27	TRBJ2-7	CASSHNPPNVGGESYEQYF
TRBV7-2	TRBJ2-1	CASSLSAEQFF
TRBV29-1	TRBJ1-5	CSVVAGAAGSNQPQHF
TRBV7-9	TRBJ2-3	CASSHAPDTQYF
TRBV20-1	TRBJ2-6	CSARVGGSGANVLTF
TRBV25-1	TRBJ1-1	CASEGTLGAFF
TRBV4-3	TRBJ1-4	CASSQDLGQVRTNEKLFF
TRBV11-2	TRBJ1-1	CASSRGPGGTEAFF
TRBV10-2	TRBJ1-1	CASSDGYRGRDTEAFF
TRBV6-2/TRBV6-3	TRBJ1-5	CASSFHRGPNQPQHF
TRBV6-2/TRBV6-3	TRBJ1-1	CASSYNVLTAEAFF
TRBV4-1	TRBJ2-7	CASSHDSPYEQYF
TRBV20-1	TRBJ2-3	CSARDRLSGTDTQYF
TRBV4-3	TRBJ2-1	CASSRRDEQFF
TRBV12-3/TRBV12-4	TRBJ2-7	CASTLYLGGHEQYF
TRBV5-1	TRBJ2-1	CASSLYFSGGFNEQFF
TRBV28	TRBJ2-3	CATQTPTDTQYF
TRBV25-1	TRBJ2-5	CASIWGGELTQYF
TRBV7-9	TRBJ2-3	CASSSLLDRGFQDTQYF
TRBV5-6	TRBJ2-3	CASSVGVFTDTQYF
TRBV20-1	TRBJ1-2	CSARPTGENYGYTF
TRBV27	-	CASSSSGSVSYEQYF